Listed here are 30 T cell receptor beta chains from one sample, sequenced in a study of shared clonotypes between healthy human individuals. Assay used: immunoSEQ multiplex PCR; TCRdb lists only in-frame clones, some missing. The sample consists of 550,000 to 800,000 clones, less than 85% of them appearing once. Sequenced material: memory CD4+ T cells sorted from blood. Subset described: CD45RA-negative fraction. The receptors were sampled from a woman in her 30s in good health.

The DNA for the CDR3 is TGTGCCAGCAGGAGGGGTTTAGGGCCGAACACCGGGGAGCTGTTTTTT. Residues: CASRRGLGPNTGELFF. The chain employs TRBV27 and TRBJ2-2; either TRBD1 or TRBD2 may supply D (5 bases each). V was shortened by 6 bases and J by 0 bases, with 14 bases between the two germline ends. This CDR3 contains 16 residues. The germline V gene has CDR1 MNHEY and CDR2 SMNVEV (reference sequence).

J is TRBJ2-7 and V is TRBV29-1, with D unclear. Looked up from germline, CDR1 is SQVTM and CDR2 is ANQGSEA. V was cut by 6 bases and J by 3 bases, with 12 bases left in between. The CDR3 covers 12 residues. The CDR3 sequence is CSVQILSYEQYF. CDR3 bases: TGCAGCGTCCAGATTCTAAGCTACGAGCAGTACTTC.

The CDR3 region is CASSARVSNEKLFF. The CDR3 coding sequence is TGTGCCAGCAGTGCCCGGGTATCTAATGAAAAACTGTTTTTT. This chain joins TRBV2 and TRBJ1-4; no firm D call. This CDR3 has 14 residues. The ends were cut back, 4 bases at V and 3 bases at J, with 9 bases in the middle. In germline, CDR1 is SNHLY, CDR2 FYNNEI.

The chain couples TRBV19 to TRBJ1-5; 12 bases are a match to TRBD1. With V trimmed by 7 bases and J by 9 bases, 7 bases remained unmatched. Germline CDR1 reads LNHDA; CDR2 reads SQIVND (reference sequence). The CDR3 extends over 14 amino acids. The CDR3 loop is CASTGTGGQRPQHF. The CDR3 region has the DNA TGTGCCAGTACCGGGACAGGGGGCCAGCGGCCCCAGCATTTT.

The rearrangement links TRBV28 to TRBJ2-5; D is tentatively TRBD1 or TRBD2 (5 bases each). Trimming stripped 4 bases from V and 1 base from J, with 10 bases between. The CDR3 spans 14 residues. Germline loops: CDR1 MDHEN, CDR2 SYDVKM. This CDR3 is CASSWGTAQETQYF. DNA for the CDR3: TGTGCCAGCAGTTGGGGGACCGCCCAAGAGACCCAGTACTTC.

This chain joins TRBV5-1 and TRBJ2-3; D unresolved. CDR3 length: 12 residues. V lost 4 bases and J 6 bases, leaving 9 bases between the germline ends. Germline lookup yields CDR1 SGHRS and CDR2 YFSETQ. DNA of the CDR3: TGCGCCAGCAGCAAGAGGTTTGATACGCAGTATTTT. Translation: CASSKRFDTQYF. Based on the CDR3 plus reference TRBV5-1 and TRBJ2-3, the full variable domain is KAGVTQTPRYLIKTRGQQVTLSCSPISGHRSVSWYQQTPGQGLQFLFEYFSETQRNKGNFPGRFSGRQFSNSRSEMNVSTLELGDSALYLCASSKRFDTQYFGPGTRLTVL.

This rearrangement joins TRBV6-1 to TRBJ1-1; D may be TRBD1 (5 bases). Germline-derived CDR1 and CDR2 are MNHNS and SASEGT. With 7 bases removed from V and 0 bases from J, the gap between germline ends came to 15 bases. The CDR3 is 15 residues long. CDR3 sequence (DNA): TGTGCCAGCATCAGGGCAGTGGTGATGAACACTGAAGCTTTCTTT. Encoded protein: CASIRAVVMNTEAFF.

The chain uses TRBV4-1 and TRBJ2-1; tentative D call: TRBD1 (6 bases). CDR1 MGHRA and CDR2 YSYEKL come from the germline V gene. V gave up 1 base and J gave up 6 bases, with 10 bases separating them. CDR3 size: 14 residues. The CDR3 DNA reads TGCGCCAGCAGCCAAGTGGGACAACGCAATGAGCAGTTCTTC. As protein: CASSQVGQRNEQFF.

Concerning this clone: A far larger clone is one nucleotide away, so this likely arose from a read error. This rearrangement joins TRBV4-2 to TRBJ2-7; D is unresolved. The CDR3 sequence is 11 residues long. V lost 2 bases and J 3 bases, leaving 2 bases between the germline ends. CDR1 is LGHNA, CDR2 YNFKEQ, per germline. The CDR3 is CASSQNYEQYF. The CDR3 DNA follows: TGTGCCAGCAGCCAAAACTACGAGCAGTACTTC.

The table lists this clone with a count of one. The chain uses TRBV6-6 and TRBJ2-7, with a tentative D call TRBD2 (6 bases). There are 13 residues in the CDR3. V was clipped by 9 bases and J by 0 bases, with 12 bases between them. Germline-derived CDR1 and CDR2 are MNHNY and SVGAGI (reference sequence). This CDR3 reads CASRRAGSYEQYF. The DNA of the CDR3 is TGTGCCAGTCGGCGAGCGGGCTCCTACGAGCAGTACTTC.

The chain couples TRBV7-9 to TRBJ2-5; no definite D call. V was trimmed by 0 bases and J by 6 bases, leaving 11 bases between them. Germline CDR1 SEHNR, CDR2 FQNEAQ (reference sequence). The CDR3 is made up of 14 amino acids. Here the CDR3 DNA reads TGTGCCAGCAGCTTAGCCGCTAGTGGGCAGACCCAGTACTTC. It specifies CASSLAASGQTQYF.

This clone came up a few times. The chain uses TRBV28 and TRBJ1-2, with a weak D call TRBD1 (6 bases). From germline, CDR1 is MDHEN and CDR2 SYDVKM. V dropped 7 bases and J dropped 4 bases, with 10 bases sitting between them. This CDR3 is built from 12 residues. The CDR3 is CASMTGSYGYTF. In DNA, the CDR3 is TGTGCCAGCATGACAGGTTCCTATGGCTACACCTTC.

This chain joins TRBV7-3 and TRBJ2-1, with 14 nucleotides matching TRBD2. The CDR3 consists of 17 residues. The J segment lost 6 bases and the V segment lost 5 bases, leaving 9 bases of the junction unmatched. Germline V gene lookup returns CDR1 SGHTA and CDR2 FQGTGA. CDR3 nucleotides: TGTGCCAGCAGCCTATCGGGGACTAGCGGGGGAACCAATGAGCAGTTCTTC. Translated: CASSLSGTSGGTNEQFF.

This sequence joins TRBV29-1 and TRBJ2-1; the D is unclear. Germline loops: CDR1 SQVTM, CDR2 ANQGSEA. The CDR3 is 10 amino acids. V was shortened by 5 bases and J by 5 bases, with 4 bases between the two germline ends. DNA of the CDR3: TGCAGCGTTTTCCACAATGAGCAGTTCTTC. Protein sequence: CSVFHNEQFF.

V gene TRBV4-1 combines with J gene TRBJ1-5, with D tentatively TRBD1 (5 bases). The V and J ends lost 4 bases and 0 bases respectively, with 10 bases between them. The germline gives CDR1 MGHRA, CDR2 YSYEKL. The CDR3 is 15 residues long. CDR3 nucleotide sequence: TGCGCCAGCAGCCCGGGACCTTATAGCAATCAGCCCCAGCATTTT. Protein sequence: CASSPGPYSNQPQHF.

Notes on this clone: At the DNA level, this CDR3 is encoded by other sequences in the same sample as well. This chain uses TRBV5-1 with TRBJ2-2, with TRBD1 identical over 7 bases. Trimming cost V 4 bases and J 0 bases; bases outside gene matches: 3. Per germline, CDR1 SGHRS and CDR2 YFSETQ. The length of the CDR3 is 15 residues. The CDR3 bases are TGCGCCAGCAGCAGAGGGACAGCGAACACCGGGGAGCTGTTTTTT. The encoded protein is CASSRGTANTGELFF.

The rearrangement joins TRBV10-1 to TRBJ2-2; no definite D call. This CDR3 comprises 13 residues. The V gene's germline CDR1 is WNHNN and CDR2 SYGVQD (reference sequence). V was cut by 8 bases and J by 9 bases, with 16 bases left in between. CDR3 bases: TGCGCCAGCCAACAAAGAAGGGATTGGGAGCTGTTTTTT. Encoded protein: CASQQRRDWELFF.

This clone showed up just a few times. V is TRBV6-6 and J is TRBJ2-3, with D possibly TRBD2 on 6 matching bases. The CDR3 is 14 amino acids. Germline V gene sequence: CDR1 MNHNY, CDR2 SVGAGI (reference sequence). V lost 8 bases, J lost 3 bases, and 15 bases lay in between. CDR3 in amino acids: CASRTGGRTDTQYF. CDR3 sequence (DNA): TGTGCCAGCCGAACCGGGGGTAGAACAGATACGCAGTATTTT.

A note on this clone: In the same sample, other DNA sequences code for this CDR3. DNA for the CDR3: TGTGCCAGTAGCCAGGGTTATAGCAATCAGCCCCAGCATTTT. Protein: CASSQGYSNQPQHF. This chain joins TRBV19 and TRBJ1-5, with a tentative D call TRBD1 (5 bases). CDR3 length equals 14 residues. Trimming stripped 6 bases from V and 0 bases from J, with 9 bases between. Germline CDR1 and CDR2: LNHDA and SQIVND (reference sequence). Supplemented by reference TRBV19 and TRBJ1-5, the full variable domain reads DGGITQSPKYLFRKEGQNVTLSCEQNLNHDAMYWYRQDPGQGLRLIYYSQIVNDFQKGDIAEGYSVSREKKESFPLTVTSAQKNPTAFYLCASSQGYSNQPQHFGDGTRLSIL.

The CDR3 sequence: CASSQPPTRGETQYF. The CDR3 bases are TGTGCCAGCAGCCAACCGCCCACTAGGGGTGAGACCCAGTACTTC. The V call is TRBV7-2, the J call TRBJ2-5; D might be TRBD1 or TRBD2, each matching 5 bases. V was pared by 5 bases and J by 5 bases, with 18 bases between. CDR1 is SGHTA, CDR2 FQGNSA, per germline. This CDR3 spans 15 amino acids.

The chain has TRBV5-8 and TRBJ1-1, with 7 bases fitting TRBD1. Germline CDR1 reads SGHTS; CDR2 reads YDEGEE. With 5 bases clipped from V and 9 bases from J, the junction kept 10 bases outside the gene matches. CDR3 size: 13 residues. The CDR3 spells CASRTEAGGKAFF. For the CDR3, the DNA is TGTGCCAGCAGGACGGAGGCAGGGGGGAAAGCTTTCTTT.

The chain carries TRBV19 and TRBJ2-7, with D uncertain. The CDR3 is made up of 15 amino acids. V lost 3 bases and J 1 base, leaving 13 bases between the germline ends. Germline V CDR1 and CDR2: LNHDA, SQIVND (reference sequence). In nucleotides, the CDR3 is TGTGCCAGTAGTATTAGGGTTGGCTCTTCCTACGAGCAGTACTTC. Amino acids: CASSIRVGSSYEQYF.

On this clone itself: A single base separates this from a much larger clone, so it may be a read error. This chain joins TRBV29-1 and TRBJ1-2, with D tentatively TRBD1 (5 bases). Germline V gene sequence: CDR1 SQVTM, CDR2 ANQGSEA. The CDR3 contains 12 residues. The V end lost 3 bases, the J end lost 7 bases, and 12 bases lay between the germline ends. CDR3 sequence reads: CSVESGPCGYTF. In DNA form, the CDR3 reads TGCAGCGTTGAGTCAGGGCCCTGTGGCTACACCTTC.

The CDR3 DNA follows: TGTGCCAGTAGTACTTGGCTAGCGGGGTCCGGTGAGCAGTTCTTC. Translating it yields CASSTWLAGSGEQFF. The chain combines TRBV19 with TRBJ2-1, with 9 bases fitting TRBD2. J gave up 9 bases and V 4 bases, and 10 bases lay outside the gene matches. The CDR3 totals 15 residues. In germline, CDR1 is LNHDA, CDR2 SQIVND (reference sequence).

The chain joins TRBV27 to TRBJ2-6, with D tentatively TRBD1 (7 bases). This CDR3 is 17 amino acids long. Trimming pared 2 bases from V and 1 base from J, leaving 12 bases between. Per germline, CDR1 MNHEY and CDR2 SMNVEV (reference sequence). CDR3 nucleotides: TGTGCCAGCAGTTTAATACCAGGGGGGTCTGGGGCCAACGTCCTGACTTTC. It codes for CASSLIPGGSGANVLTF. Full variable domain (remainder filled in from reference TRBV27 and TRBJ2-6): EAQVTQNPRYLITVTGKKLTVTCSQNMNHEYMSWYRQDPGLGLRQIYYSMNVEVTDKGDVPEGYKVSRKEKRNFPLILESPSPNQTSLYFCASSLIPGGSGANVLTFGAGSRLTVL.

This clone was observed a few times. V and J are TRBV2 and TRBJ1-4, with D perhaps matching TRBD1 (5 bases). The CDR3 loop spans 14 amino acids. Trimming took 2 bases from V and 5 from J, leaving 9 bases between them. CDR1 is SNHLY, CDR2 FYNNEI, per germline. The CDR3 nucleotides are TGTGCCAGCAGTGAATTGGGGCTCAATGAAAAACTGTTTTTT. Amino acids: CASSELGLNEKLFF.

The sample holds a few counts of this clone. V and J are TRBV5-1 and TRBJ1-2; 7 bases are a match to TRBD1. The CDR3 consists of 13 residues. Germline-derived CDR1 and CDR2 are SGHRS and YFSETQ. J lost 0 bases, V lost 7 bases, and 3 bases had no gene match. The CDR3 nucleotides are TGCGCCAGCGGGACAGACTCTAACTATGGCTACACCTTC. This translates into CASGTDSNYGYTF.

This clone was counted many times. V gene TRBV5-1 combines with J gene TRBJ2-5; 12 bases align to TRBD2. CDR1 and CDR2 (germline): SGHRS, YFSETQ. The CDR3 sequence is 15 residues long. Trimming at V came to 5 bases and at J to 0 bases, leaving 2 bases not matched to a gene. The chain's CDR3 is CASRGLAGNQETQYF. The CDR3 nucleotides are TGCGCCAGCAGGGGACTAGCGGGCAACCAAGAGACCCAGTACTTC.

The table lists this clone with a count of one. The chain couples TRBV5-6 to TRBJ2-3, with D possibly being TRBD1 (6 bases). Germline V gene data show CDR1 as SGHDT and CDR2 as YYEEEE. Trimming left V 4 bases short and J 6 bases short, with 21 bases between. This CDR3 contains 16 residues. CDR3 nucleotide sequence: TGTGCCAGCAGCCGCCTCGGACAGTTGAATTCGGATACGCAGTATTTT. As protein: CASSRLGQLNSDTQYF.

V usage is TRBV6-1 and J usage is TRBJ2-1; D may be TRBD2 (5 bases). The V gene's germline CDR1 is MNHNS and CDR2 SASEGT. V lost 5 bases and J lost 4, with 15 bases in between. The CDR3 spans 15 residues. The CDR3, as DNA: TGTGCCAGCAGTCCGGAGCTGAGCGGATACAATGAGCAGTTCTTC. Translated, it gives CASSPELSGYNEQFF.